Shown below are 18 T cell receptor beta chains from a single sample sequenced in a study of neurological immune-mediated disorders. TCRdb processed the 5' RACE reads anew with MiXCR; each CDR3 protein has one entry. This table has 50,000 to 55,000 distinct CDR3 sequences, 10% appearing once. The sequencing sample was made of PBMCs. The receptors were sampled from a man aged 65 to 79 with HTLV-1-associated myelopathy (HAM/TSP).

This clonotype was picked up many times. The chain couples TRBV7-6 to TRBJ2-1; D remains ambiguous. Germline lookup yields CDR1 SGHVS and CDR2 FNYEAQ. The CDR3 loop spans 14 amino acids. V was trimmed by 1 base and J by 6 bases, leaving 10 bases between them. Here the CDR3 DNA reads TGTGCCAGCAGCTTAGAGCCTATAGGCAATGAGCAGTTCTTC. Translated, it gives CASSLEPIGNEQFF.

This clonotype was picked up many times. The CDR3 region has the DNA TGTGCCAGCAGTCCCCAACTAGCGCCCTACGAGCAGTACTTC. This sequence encodes CASSPQLAPYEQYF. The V and J genes are TRBV12-3 or TRBV12-4 and TRBJ2-7, with 7 bases aligning to TRBD2. The CDR3 runs to 14 residues. V shed 5 bases and J 2 bases; nucleotides not matched to a gene: 6.

The chain is built from TRBV5-1 and TRBJ1-2; D might be TRBD1 (6 bases). Trimming took 7 bases from V and 4 from J, leaving 17 bases between them. CDR3 size: 14 residues. Germline V gene sequence: CDR1 SGHRS, CDR2 YFSETQ. DNA for the CDR3: TGCGCCAGCCTGGTGGCAGGGGTGGGCTATGGCTACACCTTC. Its translation is CASLVAGVGYGYTF.

This clonotype was detected ten times or more. This sequence joins TRBV4-3 and TRBJ2-3; TRBD1 matches at 11 bases. The length of the CDR3 is 19 residues. The V segment lost 3 bases and the J segment 2 bases; nucleotides outside the gene matches: 13. CDR1 and CDR2 from the germline V gene are LGHNA and YSLEER. The CDR3 is CASSHPASGTGGTTDTQYF. In DNA form, the CDR3 reads TGCGCCAGCAGCCACCCCGCCTCAGGGACAGGGGGGACCACAGATACGCAGTATTTT.

This clonotype was found many times. The chain links TRBV5-1 to TRBJ2-7, with TRBD2 matching 8 bases. J lost 7 bases, V lost 2 bases, and 2 bases had no gene match. Per the germline V gene, CDR1 is SGHRS and CDR2 is YFSETQ. The CDR3 covers 12 residues. CDR3 nucleotide sequence: TGCGCCAGCAGCTTCGGGGGGGTGGAGCAGTACTTC. It codes for CASSFGGVEQYF.

At least ten counts were recorded for this clonotype. The V and J genes are TRBV7-9 and TRBJ2-1; TRBD1 matches at 7 bases. From germline, CDR1 is SEHNR and CDR2 FQNEAQ (reference sequence). The CDR3 is 13 amino acids. V trimming: 2 bases; J trimming: 10 bases; junction bases outside the gene matches: 5. In nucleotides, the CDR3 is TGTGCCAGCAGCTTAACAGGGGTGGGAGAGCAGTTCTTC. It yields the protein CASSLTGVGEQFF.

The table lists this clonotype with many counts. The gene calls are TRBV12-3 or TRBV12-4 and TRBJ1-1; 7 nucleotides line up with TRBD1. This CDR3 spans 14 amino acids. Trimming cost V 5 bases and J 2 bases; bases outside gene matches: 5. The CDR3 region is CASSPGTDNTEAFF. In nucleotides, the CDR3 is TGTGCCAGCAGTCCCGGGACAGACAACACTGAAGCTTTCTTT.

This clonotype showed up just a few times. V gene TRBV27 combines with J gene TRBJ2-1; either TRBD1 or TRBD2 may supply D (6 bases each). CDR1 is MNHEY and CDR2 is SMNVEV in the germline V gene (reference sequence). The CDR3 has 16 amino acids. The V end lost 3 bases, the J end lost 7 bases, and 19 bases lay between the germline ends. The chain's CDR3 is CASSFQDLGGPNEQFF. Written as DNA, the CDR3 is TGTGCCAGCAGTTTTCAAGATCTAGGGGGGCCAAATGAGCAGTTCTTC.

This clonotype occurred a few times. One base away lies a much larger clone, so this may be a sequencing read error. The V and J genes are TRBV27 and TRBJ1-5, with D possibly TRBD1 on 5 matching bases. The germline gives CDR1 MNHEY, CDR2 SMNVEV (reference sequence). The CDR3 has 14 residues. The CDR3 DNA follows: TGTGCCAACAGTGTGGGGCAGATCAATCAGCCCCAGCATTTT. Translating it yields CANSVGQINQPQHF.

In this sample, this clonotype turned up many times. CDR3 residues: CASSSREVGKLFF. DNA for the CDR3: TGTGCCAGCAGCTCCAGGGAGGTGGGAAAACTGTTTTTT. The rearrangement joins TRBV7-6 to TRBJ1-4; TRBD1 might be the D (5 bases). CDR1 and CDR2 from the germline V gene are SGHVS and FNYEAQ. The CDR3 has 13 residues. The ends were cut back, 4 bases at V and 10 bases at J, with 13 bases in the middle.

This clonotype was counted ten times or more. For the CDR3, the DNA is TGTGCCAGCTCACCTTCAGTACGAAACACTGAAGCTTTCTTT. Protein sequence: CASSPSVRNTEAFF. The chain combines TRBV18 with TRBJ1-1; D unclear. Germline V gene sequence: CDR1 KGHSH, CDR2 LQKENI. Between the trimmed V and J ends, which lost 3 bases and 2 bases, there was a span of 10 bases. This CDR3 has 14 residues.

This clonotype was recorded at least ten times. The CDR3 protein is CASSYSGRAYEQYF. In nucleotides, the CDR3 is TGTGCCAGCAGTTACTCGGGCCGAGCCTACGAGCAGTACTTC. The V call is TRBV6-5, the J call TRBJ2-7, with D hard to call. Germline V gene sequence: CDR1 MNHEY, CDR2 SVGAGI. The ends were cut back, 0 bases at V and 2 bases at J, with 8 bases in the middle. The CDR3 runs to 14 residues.

This clonotype has a count of ten or more. The chain carries TRBV29-1 and TRBJ2-2; D remains unclear. Trimming removed 6 bases from V and 2 bases from J, with 13 bases in between. The germline CDR1 and CDR2 sequences are SQVTM and ANQGSEA. The CDR3 is made up of 14 amino acids. The CDR3 region has the DNA TGCAGCGTGACGGTGGTGGGAAACACCGGGGAGCTGTTTTTT. It specifies CSVTVVGNTGELFF.

On this clonotype: This sequence may be a read error, since a much larger clone differs from it by one base. The CDR3 spells CASKTRDRGHEQYF. The CDR3 nucleotides read TGTGCCAGCAAGACAAGGGACAGGGGCCACGAGCAGTACTTC. This rearrangement joins TRBV6-2 or TRBV6-3 to TRBJ2-7, with 10 bases that match TRBD1. V lost 7 bases to trimming and J lost 5 bases; unmatched junction nucleotides: 8. The germline CDR1 and CDR2 sequences are MNHEY and SVGEGT. This CDR3 spans 14 amino acids.

Relative to its sample, this clonotype is medium-sized. The rearrangement uses TRBV7-2 and TRBJ2-6; D remains unclear. The V end lost 1 base, the J end lost 1 base, and 11 bases lay between the germline ends. CDR1 is SGHTA and CDR2 is FQGNSA in the germline V gene. The CDR3 contains 17 residues. CDR3 sequence: CASSLVGVRSGANVLTF. CDR3 sequence (DNA): TGTGCCAGCAGCTTAGTAGGAGTCAGGTCTGGGGCCAACGTCCTGACTTTC.

The sample holds many counts of this clonotype. Here the CDR3 DNA reads TGCGCCAGCAGCTTGTTTACGGGCTCCTACAATGAGCAGTTCTTC. It yields the protein CASSLFTGSYNEQFF. The chain uses TRBV5-1 and TRBJ2-1; D is uncertain. The CDR3 loop spans 15 amino acids. Germline V lookup: CDR1 SGHRS, CDR2 YFSETQ. V lost 1 base and J 0 bases, leaving 8 bases between the germline ends.

J is TRBJ2-3 and V is TRBV6-6, with TRBD2 matching over 7 bases. This CDR3 has 16 amino acids. Germline values: CDR1 MNHNY, CDR2 SVGAGI (reference sequence). With V trimmed by 5 bases and J by 4 bases, 12 bases remained unmatched. For the CDR3, the DNA is TGTGCCAGCAGTGCGTTGACTAGCTTTCCCCCAGATACGCAGTATTTT. Protein sequence: CASSALTSFPPDTQYF.

This clonotype was recorded many times. The chain carries TRBV7-9 and TRBJ2-2, with D perhaps TRBD1 (5 bases). Germline lookup yields CDR1 SEHNR and CDR2 FQNEAQ (reference sequence). The CDR3 is 15 amino acids. Trimming took off 2 bases at V and 4 bases at J, with 11 bases between the two ends. The CDR3 protein is CASSLQGSGTGELFF. CDR3 in DNA: TGTGCCAGCAGCTTACAGGGATCGGGCACCGGGGAGCTGTTTTTT.